The T cell receptor (beta chain) under discussion was sequenced for a study of T cell clonotyping in hematopoietic cell transplantation. Specified time point: recipient sample about 28 days before transplant, after cytoreduction. The repertoire was sequenced with immunoSEQ multiplex PCR; TCRdb's copy has only in-frame clones and lacks some. The data contain around 28,000 clones, about 92% of them singletons. The source is a middle-aged man with acute myeloid leukemia. Some clones in this sample may be carry-over from other donors' samples. The material was peripheral blood mononuclear cells, obtained before stem cell transplant.

The CDR3 spells CASTLLAGGHGYTF. As DNA, the CDR3 is TGTGCCAGCACCCTTCTGGCAGGGGGCCATGGCTACACCTTC. The V call is TRBV9, the J call TRBJ1-2, with 8 bases matching TRBD1. The CDR3 has 14 amino acids. Losses at the gene ends were 6 bases for V and 6 bases for J; bases not matched to a gene: 10. Germline CDR1 and CDR2: SGDLS and YYNGEE.